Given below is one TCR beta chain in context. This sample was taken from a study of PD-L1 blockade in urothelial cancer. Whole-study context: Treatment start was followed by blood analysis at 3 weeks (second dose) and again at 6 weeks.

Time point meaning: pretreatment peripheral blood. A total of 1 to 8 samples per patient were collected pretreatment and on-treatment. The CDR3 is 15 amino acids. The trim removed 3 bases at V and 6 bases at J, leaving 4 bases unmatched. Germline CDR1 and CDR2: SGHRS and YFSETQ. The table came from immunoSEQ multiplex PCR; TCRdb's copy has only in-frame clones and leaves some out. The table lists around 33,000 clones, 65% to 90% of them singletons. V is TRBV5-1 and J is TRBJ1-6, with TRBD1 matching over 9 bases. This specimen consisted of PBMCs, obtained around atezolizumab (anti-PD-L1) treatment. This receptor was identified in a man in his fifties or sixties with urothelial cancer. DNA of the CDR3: TGCGCCAGCAGCTCTACGGGACAGGGTAATTCACCCCTCCACTTT. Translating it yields CASSSTGQGNSPLHF.